The 7 T cell receptor beta chains below come from one sample, sequenced in a study of cytomegalovirus exposure and HLA in healthy donors. The PCR contained 60 Vbeta and 13 Jbeta primers. Data came from immunoSEQ multiplex PCR; TCRdb stores just in-frame clones and leaves some out. Here the sample spans over 100,000 clones, around 80% being singletons. Sequencing used PBMCs. The receptors here all came from a female donor in good health and CMV-seronegative.

This CDR3 is CAISEGLAGEDGEQFF. The CDR3 nucleotides are TGTGCCATCAGTGAGGGGCTAGCGGGGGAGGACGGTGAGCAGTTCTTC. The rearrangement links TRBV10-3 to TRBJ2-1, with 10 bases matching TRBD2. V shed 2 bases and J 9 bases; nucleotides not matched to a gene: 10. Per the germline V gene, CDR1 is ENHRY and CDR2 is SYGVKD. The CDR3 has 16 residues.

This rearrangement joins TRBV7-2 to TRBJ1-1; possible D gene TRBD1, 5 bases. Germline CDR1 reads SGHTA; CDR2 reads FQGNSA. CDR3 length: 14 residues. Trimming removed 2 bases at V and 3 bases at J, with 10 bases between. CDR3 sequence: CASSLQGGDTEAFF. The CDR3 nucleotides are TGTGCCAGCAGCTTACAGGGAGGGGACACTGAAGCTTTCTTT.

This chain joins TRBV6-1 and TRBJ2-7; weak D call: TRBD1 (5 bases). V lost 2 bases and J 1 base, leaving 15 bases between the germline ends. This CDR3 region has 16 residues. CDR1 MNHNS and CDR2 SASEGT come from the germline V gene. The CDR3 nucleotides are TGTGCCAGCAGTGAACAGGGCCCCTCTTTGTCCTACGAGCAGTACTTC. It translates to CASSEQGPSLSYEQYF.

V is TRBV27 and J is TRBJ2-5, with 7 bases lining up with TRBD1. J gave up 9 bases and V 8 bases, and 18 bases lay outside the gene matches. CDR1 and CDR2 (germline): MNHEY, SMNVEV (reference sequence). The CDR3 has 15 amino acids. In DNA form, the CDR3 reads TGTGCCAGCGGATACTTGGACAGGCGGGCAGGAGCCCAGTACTTC. Amino acid sequence: CASGYLDRRAGAQYF.

This chain links TRBV10-3 with TRBJ2-3, with 12 bases lining up with TRBD2. This CDR3 is built from 14 residues. The germline gives CDR1 ENHRY, CDR2 SYGVKD. The V and J ends lost 6 bases and 3 bases, in that order; junction bases with no gene match: 1. The CDR3 DNA reads as TGTGCCATCAGAGGACTAGCGGGGACAGATACGCAGTATTTT. It yields the protein CAIRGLAGTDTQYF.

This clone has just a few counts. The chain employs TRBV6-5 and TRBJ1-4, with D hard to call. Germline CDR1 reads MNHEY; CDR2 reads SVGAGI. V gave up 5 bases and J gave up 1 base, with 8 bases separating them. The CDR3 loop spans 14 amino acids. The CDR3 nucleotides read TGTGCCAGCAGTCCAACCAGAACTAATGAAAAACTGTTTTTT. Protein: CASSPTRTNEKLFF.

This chain joins TRBV6-1 and TRBJ1-5; 8 positions match TRBD1. V lost 5 bases, J lost 5 bases, and 8 bases stayed unmatched. There are 15 residues in the CDR3. Germline V CDR1 and CDR2: MNHNS, SASEGT. This CDR3 reads CASSRTGSNDQPQHF. CDR3 nucleotide sequence: TGTGCCAGCAGTCGGACAGGGAGTAACGATCAGCCCCAGCATTTT.